Below, 17 T cell receptor beta chains from the same sample are listed, as sequenced in a study of chemoradiotherapy in HPV16-positive cancers. Sequencing was performed with immunoSEQ multiplex PCR; in TCRdb, only in-frame clones are kept and a portion is missing. The sample shows 2,000 to 2,500 clones, roughly 73% of them seen only once. The sample here was taken from a patient who underwent chemoradiotherapy. These receptors were collected from a human donor with HPV-associated anogenital cancer.

This clone was picked up a small number of times. V gene TRBV9 combines with J gene TRBJ2-2; tentatively, D is TRBD2 (6 bases). This CDR3 comprises 17 residues. Trimming took 5 bases from V and 0 from J, leaving 17 bases between them. Germline CDR1 reads SGDLS; CDR2 reads YYNGEE. The chain's CDR3 is CASSLTSRGSNTGELFF. CDR3 coding DNA: TGTGCCAGCAGTCTTACTAGCCGGGGATCGAACACCGGGGAGCTGTTTTTT.

As concerns this clone: Other DNA sequences in the sample encode the same CDR3. The chain links TRBV5-1 to TRBJ2-3; TRBD2 is a possible D gene (5 bases). V gave up 0 bases and J gave up 1 base, with 15 bases separating them. The CDR3 runs to 17 residues. From germline, CDR1 is SGHRS and CDR2 YFSETQ. The CDR3 nucleotides are TGCGCCAGCAGCTTGGGCTCTGCGGGTACTCGCACAGATACGCAGTATTTT. The encoded protein is CASSLGSAGTRTDTQYF.

In its sample, this clone was seen once. V usage is TRBV5-4 and J usage is TRBJ2-5, with a weak D call TRBD2 (7 bases). The germline CDR1 and CDR2 sequences are SGHNT and YYREEE (reference sequence). This CDR3 spans 18 amino acids. Trimming cost V 2 bases and J 4 bases, with 24 bases left between them. CDR3 in DNA: TGTGCCAGCAGCTTAGGGGGGCGAGGCGGGAGACGGTCAGAGACCCAGTACTTC. Residues: CASSLGGRGGRRSETQYF. The variable domain in full, completed from reference TRBV5-4 and TRBJ2-5, reads ETGVTQSPTHLIKTRGQQVTLRCSSQSGHNTVSWYQQALGQGPQFIFQYYREEENGRGNFPPRFSGLQFPNYSSELNVNALELDDSALYLCASSLGGRGGRRSETQYFGPGTRLLVL.

This clone is classed as large. This is likely a read error, given that the CDR3 carries no conserved phenylalanine or tryptophan at its end. The DNA is omitted, as the CDR3 cannot be located on it reliably, and the CDR3 follows TCRdb's listing. V and J are TRBV7-9 and TRBJ2-7; the table's D call TRBD1 went unverified against the DNA. The length of the CDR3 is 15 amino acids, counting both ends. From germline, CDR1 is SEHNR and CDR2 FQNEAQ (reference sequence). The CDR3 region is CASSLAGQPQGRFNL.

V is TRBV30 and J is TRBJ2-2; no clear D. The germline V gene encodes CDR1 GTSNPN and CDR2 SVGIG (reference sequence). Between the trimmed V and J ends, which lost 4 bases and 4 bases, there was a span of 16 bases. There are 15 residues in the CDR3. The CDR3 protein is CAWNPQRVGTGELFF. Written as DNA, the CDR3 is TGTGCCTGGAACCCACAACGAGTAGGCACCGGGGAGCTGTTTTTT.

V and J are TRBV28 and TRBJ1-5; D is unclear. Trimming took 11 bases from V and 5 from J, leaving 16 bases between them. The CDR3 contains 13 residues. Germline V CDR1 and CDR2: MDHEN, SYDVKM. The CDR3 protein is CAGARALYQPQHF. The CDR3 DNA reads TGTGCCGGAGCTCGAGCTCTGTATCAGCCCCAGCATTTT.

There are a few counts of this clone. The chain is built from TRBV29-1 and TRBJ2-5, with D possibly being TRBD2 (6 bases). Germline CDR1 reads SQVTM; CDR2 reads ANQGSEA. Trimming removed 4 bases from V and 3 bases from J, with 9 bases in between. CDR3 length: 12 residues. CDR3 region: CSVVRLEETQYF. The CDR3 DNA follows: TGCAGCGTTGTGAGACTAGAAGAGACCCAGTACTTC.

In its sample, this clone was seen a few times. The V and J genes are TRBV9 and TRBJ1-1; 7 bases line up with TRBD1. V lost 4 bases, J lost 5 bases, and 8 bases stayed unmatched. The CDR3 runs 14 residues. Per the germline V gene, CDR1 is SGDLS and CDR2 is YYNGEE. The CDR3 loop is CASSSPGQPTEAFF. The CDR3, as DNA: TGTGCCAGCAGCTCTCCGGGACAGCCGACTGAAGCTTTCTTT. The complete variable domain, with remaining parts taken from reference TRBV9 and TRBJ1-1, reads DSGVTQTPKHLITATGQRVTLRCSPRSGDLSVYWYQQSLDQGLQFLIQYYNGEERAKGNILERFSAQQFPDLHSELNLSSLELGDSALYFCASSSPGQPTEAFFGQGTRLTVV.

The rearrangement links TRBV7-2 to TRBJ2-1; the match to TRBD2 covers 13 bases. Germline trimming cut 4 bases from V and 7 bases from J; bases unmatched to any gene: 13. Germline V gene sequence: CDR1 SGHTA, CDR2 FQGNSA. The CDR3 is made up of 18 amino acids. Here the CDR3 reads CASSSLPGLAGIGNEQFF. In DNA form, the CDR3 reads TGTGCCAGCAGCTCCCTTCCGGGACTAGCGGGGATAGGGAATGAGCAGTTCTTC.

The genes are TRBV6-1 and TRBJ2-1, with 10 bases lining up with TRBD1. The CDR3 contains 18 residues. Germline-derived CDR1 and CDR2 are MNHNS and SASEGT. Trimming took 4 bases from V and 2 from J; bases not matched to a gene: 11. In DNA form, the CDR3 reads TGTGCCAGCAGTGCCGGACAGGGGGAAGGGGTGGCCTACAATGAGCAGTTCTTC. Translating gives CASSAGQGEGVAYNEQFF.

The rearrangement links TRBV10-2 to TRBJ2-5, with D uncertain. Germline V gene lookup returns CDR1 WSHSY and CDR2 SAAADI. Trimming left V 5 bases short and J 4 bases short, with 5 bases between. The CDR3 contains 11 residues. CDR3 sequence reads: CASSYGETQYF. The CDR3 region has the DNA TGCGCCAGCAGTTACGGAGAGACCCAGTACTTC.

The CDR3 reads CASSFGRIFSNQPQHF. CDR3 nucleotide sequence: TGTGCCAGCAGCTTCGGACGGATCTTTAGCAATCAGCCCCAGCATTTT. The J gene is TRBJ1-5, the V gene TRBV7-8; D unresolved. The CDR3 has 16 residues. Germline lookup yields CDR1 SGHVS and CDR2 FQNEAQ. V was cut by 3 bases and J by 0 bases, with 12 bases left in between.

The chain combines TRBV5-1 with TRBJ2-5; TRBD2 agrees at 10 bases. The CDR3 extends over 19 amino acids. Germline V gene sequence: CDR1 SGHRS, CDR2 YFSETQ. J lost 0 bases, V lost 4 bases, and 15 bases had no gene match. CDR3 nucleotide sequence: TGCGCCAGCAGCAGGATTTCTTTAGCGGGGGGACGAAACCAAGAGACCCAGTACTTC. Amino acid sequence: CASSRISLAGGRNQETQYF.

The chain joins TRBV7-2 to TRBJ1-5, with D possibly TRBD1 on 6 matching bases. Germline-derived CDR1 and CDR2 are SGHTA and FQGNSA. The CDR3 loop spans 17 amino acids. The V end was cut by 5 bases, the J end by 4 bases, with 21 bases between. CDR3 amino acids: CASSPRRWGGGNQPQHF. The CDR3 bases are TGTGCCAGCAGCCCAAGACGATGGGGAGGGGGGAATCAGCCCCAGCATTTT.

This clone was counted a few times. The chain employs TRBV5-1 and TRBJ2-2; D gene uncertain. This CDR3 is built from 15 residues. CDR1 is SGHRS and CDR2 is YFSETQ in the germline V gene. Trimming took 4 bases from V and 0 from J, leaving 10 bases between them. Written as DNA, the CDR3 is TGCGCCAGCAGCCCCCGTAAAGCGAACACCGGGGAGCTGTTTTTT. This translates into CASSPRKANTGELFF.

The genes are TRBV19 and TRBJ1-5; D is ambiguous. The CDR3 spans 13 residues. The V and J ends lost 7 bases and 2 bases respectively, with 9 bases between them. CDR1 and CDR2 from the germline V gene are LNHDA and SQIVND (reference sequence). CDR3 region: CASTARGNQPQHF. The DNA for the CDR3 is TGTGCCAGTACGGCCCGGGGCAATCAGCCCCAGCATTTT.

This clone was observed a few times. V usage is TRBV12-5 and J usage is TRBJ2-7, with 11 bases aligning to TRBD1. The CDR3 totals 18 residues. Looked up from germline, CDR1 is LGHNT and CDR2 is FRNRAP. J lost 0 bases, V lost 5 bases, and 12 bases had no gene match. The chain's CDR3 is CASGQGTGGFMSSYEQYF. The CDR3 DNA is TGTGCTAGTGGTCAAGGGACAGGGGGTTTTATGAGCTCCTACGAGCAGTACTTC. Full variable domain (remainder filled in from reference TRBV12-5 and TRBJ2-7): DARVTQTPRHKVTEMGQEVTMRCQPILGHNTVFWYRQTMMQGLELLAYFRNRAPLDDSGMPKDRFSAEMPDATLATLKIQPSEPRDSAVYFCASGQGTGGFMSSYEQYFGPGTRLTVT.